The 12 T cell receptor beta chains in this list originate from one sample, sequenced in a study of blood T cell repertoires in COVID-19. Profiled with immunoSEQ multiplex PCR; TCRdb holds only in-frame clones, not every one. This sample has some 240,000 clones, with about 88% found just once. The sequenced sample was PBMCs or T cells enriched from blood (not recorded which). Receptors were obtained from a man aged 25-45 years with acute COVID-19.

This clone has a count of ten or more. This sequence joins TRBV27 and TRBJ2-1; 9 bases fit TRBD2. This CDR3 is built from 15 residues. From germline, CDR1 is MNHEY and CDR2 SMNVEV (reference sequence). Unmatched junction bases numbered 6, after V lost 0 bases and J lost 9 bases. CDR3 region: CASSLSAGGRGEQFF. CDR3 sequence (DNA): TGTGCCAGCAGTTTATCGGCGGGAGGGCGGGGTGAGCAGTTCTTC.

As for this clone: This sample also contains other DNA sequences that code for the same CDR3. The rearrangement uses TRBV5-1 and TRBJ1-4; D remains ambiguous. The CDR3 has 14 residues. V dropped 0 bases and J dropped 0 bases, with 3 bases sitting between them. Per the germline V gene, CDR1 is SGHRS and CDR2 is YFSETQ. Here the CDR3 reads CASSLDTTNEKLFF. For the CDR3, the DNA is TGCGCCAGCAGCTTGGACACAACTAATGAAAAACTGTTTTTT.

CDR3 residues: CASSFRQGAGDTQYF. Written as DNA, the CDR3 is TGTGCCAGCAGCTTCAGACAGGGGGCCGGAGATACGCAGTATTTT. The rearrangement uses TRBV7-2 and TRBJ2-3; the match to TRBD1 covers 10 bases. Germline V gives CDR1 SGHTA, CDR2 FQGNSA. The V and J ends lost 3 bases and 5 bases, in that order; junction bases with no gene match: 5. The length of the CDR3 is 15 residues.

The V gene is TRBV13, the J gene TRBJ1-4; TRBD1 is a possible D gene (5 bases). CDR1 PRHDT and CDR2 FYEKMQ come from the germline V gene (reference sequence). This CDR3 comprises 15 residues. With 5 bases removed from V and 1 base from J, the gap between germline ends came to 11 bases. The CDR3 DNA sequence: TGTGCCAGCAGCCGGAGACAGCAAACTAATGAAAAACTGTTTTTT. Translated: CASSRRQQTNEKLFF. The full variable domain, completed using reference TRBV13 and TRBJ1-4, is AAGVIQSPRHLIKEKRETATLKCYPIPRHDTVYWYQQGPGQDPQFLISFYEKMQSDKGSIPDRFSAQQFSDYHSELNMSSLELGDSALYFCASSRRQQTNEKLFFGSGTQLSVL.

V usage is TRBV9 and J usage is TRBJ1-1; maybe TRBD1 (6 bases). Germline V CDR1 and CDR2: SGDLS, YYNGEE. Trimming took off 3 bases at V and 1 base at J, with 10 bases between the two ends. This CDR3 has 14 amino acids. This CDR3 is CASSALDRNTEAFF. The CDR3 DNA reads as TGTGCCAGCAGCGCCTTGGACAGGAACACTGAAGCTTTCTTT.

This clone was found once. The gene calls are TRBV3-1 (or the pseudogene TRBV3-2) and TRBJ1-2, with TRBD1 as a possible D gene (5 bases). The V and J ends lost 0 bases and 5 bases respectively, with 10 bases between them. The germline V gene encodes CDR1 LGHDT and CDR2 YNNKEL (reference sequence). CDR3 size: 14 residues. The CDR3 coding sequence is TGTGCCAGCAGCCAAGATCGCCAGGGATATGGCTACACCTTC. Amino acids: CASSQDRQGYGYTF.

In this sample, this clone turned up once. The chain joins TRBV11-2 to TRBJ1-2; unclear D gene. Germline values: CDR1 SGHAT, CDR2 FQNNGV. The ends were cut back, 5 bases at V and 7 bases at J, with 11 bases in the middle. The CDR3 is made up of 12 amino acids. The DNA of the CDR3 is TGTGCCAGCAGCCCCCCCAGTGTTGGCTACACCTTC. Translation gives CASSPPSVGYTF.

This clone was seen once. The genes are TRBV24-1 and TRBJ2-5; TRBD2 matches at 11 bases. The CDR3 has 15 residues. Germline V gene data show CDR1 as KGHDR and CDR2 as SFDVKD. V shed 6 bases, J shed 2 bases, and the junction held 4 bases outside the gene matches. CDR3 DNA sequence: TGTGCCACCAGTAAGACTAGCGGGGTTCAAGAGACCCAGTACTTC. This gives the protein CATSKTSGVQETQYF.

V and J are TRBV7-8 and TRBJ2-1, with TRBD2 matching over 9 bases. The CDR3 extends over 16 amino acids. V was pared by 0 bases and J by 4 bases, with 4 bases of the junction left unmatched. Germline values: CDR1 SGHVS, CDR2 FQNEAQ. CDR3 sequence: CASSLALSGRYNEQFF. The CDR3 DNA is TGTGCCAGCAGCTTAGCGCTTAGCGGGAGATACAATGAGCAGTTCTTC.

V usage is TRBV6-5 and J usage is TRBJ1-3, with D tentatively TRBD1 (5 bases). This CDR3 contains 14 residues. Germline values: CDR1 MNHEY, CDR2 SVGAGI. Trimming removed 3 bases from V and 4 bases from J, with 10 bases in between. The CDR3 protein is CASSYLQGGNTIYF. In nucleotides, the CDR3 is TGTGCCAGCAGTTATCTCCAGGGCGGAAACACCATATATTTT.

The chain is built from TRBV24-1 and TRBJ2-3, with 8 nucleotides matching TRBD2. This CDR3 is 13 amino acids long. Trimming removed 6 bases from V and 5 bases from J; junction bases left unmatched: 3. Germline CDR1 is KGHDR and CDR2 is SFDVKD. The CDR3 sequence: CATSIGGGDTQYF. The CDR3 bases are TGTGCCACCAGTATCGGGGGGGGAGATACGCAGTATTTT.

The chain employs TRBV11-3 and TRBJ2-2; TRBD1 is a possible D gene (6 bases). The V end lost 7 bases, the J end lost 5 bases, and 17 bases lay between the germline ends. From germline, CDR1 is SGHNT and CDR2 YENEEA. The length of the CDR3 is 15 residues. Written as DNA, the CDR3 is TGTGCCAGCACATCTTATGGACAGCAGACCGGGGAGCTGTTTTTT. This encodes CASTSYGQQTGELFF.